A selection of T cell receptor beta chains follows, all from one sample in a study of cytomegalovirus exposure and HLA in healthy donors. Sequencing used immunoSEQ multiplex PCR; TCRdb keeps in-frame clones, though not all of them. The sample shows around 150,000 clones, approximately 77% of them seen only once. Sequenced input: PBMCs. The receptors originated from a middle-aged woman in good health and CMV-seronegative. Each CDR3 is given with its conserved first and last residue. D genes are given only for firm matches. Clone size is given for some rows only: seen once, a few or many times, or a class if the clone is expanded.

CASSQDGQGSSYEQYF	TGCGCCAGCAGCCAAGACGGACAGGGGAGCTCCTACGAGCAGTACTTC	TRBJ2-7	.	TRBV4-3	TRBD1
CASSPNHSGANVLTF	TGTGCCAGCAGTCCTAACCACTCTGGGGCCAACGTCCTGACTTTC	TRBJ2-6	.	TRBV6-5	.
CASRLTGGNQPQHF	TGTGCCAGCAGGCTGACAGGGGGTAATCAGCCCCAGCATTTT	TRBJ1-5	.	TRBV2	TRBD1
CASSMWGPDTQYF	TGTGCCAGTAGTATGTGGGGGCCAGATACGCAGTATTTT	TRBJ2-3	.	TRBV19	.
CASSGRPREQYF	TGTGCCAGCAGTGGTCGTCCCCGTGAGCAGTACTTC	TRBJ2-7	.	TRBV25-1	.
CASSSLNIQYF	TGTGCCAGCAGTTCCTTAAACATTCAGTACTTC	TRBJ2-4	.	TRBV6-5	.
CASSSSSGGFRDEQFF	TGTGCCAGCAGCTCCAGTAGCGGGGGGTTTAGGGATGAGCAGTTCTTC	TRBJ2-1	.	TRBV7-2	TRBD2
CASTGTGTGTEAFF	TGTGCCAGCACCGGGACAGGGACAGGCACTGAAGCTTTCTTT	TRBJ1-1	.	TRBV27	TRBD1
CASSFGQGNYGYTF	TGTGCCAGCAGCTTTGGACAGGGCAACTATGGCTACACCTTC	TRBJ1-2	.	TRBV6-5	TRBD1
CASSFDGYTF	TGTGCCAGCAGTTTCGATGGCTACACCTTC	TRBJ1-2	.	TRBV28	.
CASSSRPLGGYTF	TGTGCCAGCAGTTCTCGACCTCTCGGGGGCTACACCTTC	TRBJ1-2	.	TRBV6-5	.
CASSDITDRKLFF	TGCGCCAGCAGCGACATTACCGACAGGAAACTGTTTTTT	TRBJ1-4	.	TRBV5-1	.
CASSQPLAGDGYGYTF	TGTGCCAGCAGCCAGCCCCTCGCGGGGGACGGCTATGGCTACACCTTC	TRBJ1-2	.	TRBV4-2	.
CATSRDYVLLTNQPQHF	TGTGCCACCAGCAGAGATTACGTCCTACTTACCAATCAGCCCCAGCATTTT	TRBJ1-5	.	TRBV15	.
CASSFAASGGANTQYF	TGCGCCAGCAGCTTCGCTGCTAGCGGGGGGGCAAATACGCAGTATTTT	TRBJ2-3	.	TRBV5-1	TRBD2
CASSPIGTGGGNEQFF	TGTGCCAGCAGTCCAATAGGGACAGGGGGCGGGAATGAGCAGTTCTTC	TRBJ2-1	.	TRBV25-1	TRBD1
CASSVEGGTEAFF	TGTGCCAGCAGCGTAGAGGGAGGGACTGAAGCTTTCTTT	TRBJ1-1	.	TRBV9	.
CASSSPKGGSSYEQYF	TGTGCCAGCAGTTCCCCCAAGGGGGGGAGCTCCTACGAGCAGTACTTC	TRBJ2-7	.	TRBV27	.
CASSAGTGFLGSGNTIYF	TGTGCCAGCAGTGCCGGGACAGGGTTCCTAGGCTCTGGAAACACCATATATTTT	TRBJ1-3	few	TRBV6-1	TRBD1
CASSLGQLEAFF	TGTGCCAGCAGTTTAGGACAGTTGGAAGCTTTCTTT	TRBJ1-1	.	TRBV6-6	.
CASSGHTEAFF	TGTGCCAGCTCAGGGCACACTGAAGCTTTCTTT	TRBJ1-1	few	TRBV2	.
CAPRELTPTNEKLFF	TGTGCCCCAAGGGAGCTAACTCCAACTAATGAAAAACTGTTTTTT	TRBJ1-4	.	TRBV6-4	.
CATSRGVGQGRGLTNEKLFF	TGTGCCACCAGCAGAGGAGTGGGGCAGGGAAGGGGATTGACTAATGAAAAACTGTTTTTT	TRBJ1-4	.	TRBV15	.
CASSPHGGGETQYF	TGTGCTAGCAGCCCCCATGGGGGCGGGGAGACCCAGTACTTC	TRBJ2-5	few	TRBV7-7	.